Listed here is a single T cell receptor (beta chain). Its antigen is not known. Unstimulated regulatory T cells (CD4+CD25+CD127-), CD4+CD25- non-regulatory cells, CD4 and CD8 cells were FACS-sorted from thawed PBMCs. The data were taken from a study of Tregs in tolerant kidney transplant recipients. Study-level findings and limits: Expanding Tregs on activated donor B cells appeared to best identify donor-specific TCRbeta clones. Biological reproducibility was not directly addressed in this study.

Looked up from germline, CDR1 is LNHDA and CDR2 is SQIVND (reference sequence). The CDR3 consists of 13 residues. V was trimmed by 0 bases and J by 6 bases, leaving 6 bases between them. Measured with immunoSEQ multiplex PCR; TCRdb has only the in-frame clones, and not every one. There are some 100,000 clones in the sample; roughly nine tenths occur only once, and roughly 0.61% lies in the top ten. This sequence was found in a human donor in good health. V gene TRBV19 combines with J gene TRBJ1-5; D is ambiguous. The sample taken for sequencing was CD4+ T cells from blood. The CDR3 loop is CASSIDSIQPQHF. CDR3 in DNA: TGTGCCAGTAGTATAGACAGTATTCAGCCCCAGCATTTT.